This is a list of T cell receptor beta chains from one sample in a study of vaccination and CD4 T cells after COVID-19. One entry per CDR3 protein results from TCRdb running MiXCR on the PCR reads. Of about 21,000 distinct CDR3 sequences in the sample, 45% to 70% were seen once. Their specific antigens are unknown. Sequenced material: CD4+ T cells from blood, cultured in vitro. These receptor sequences come from a human donor who had recovered from COVID-19. The CDR3 runs from the conserved cysteine through the conserved F or W. A D gene is named only where the DNA matches it firmly. Some rows have no size entry. The others give once, few or many, or a class for an expanded clone.

TRBD2 | TRBJ2-1 | TRBV7-2 | NA | TGTGCCAGCAGCACCTCTACTAGCGCCGGTGAGCAGTTCTTC | CASSTSTSAGEQFF
NA | TRBJ2-5 | TRBV2 | few | TGTGCCAGCAGTGAAGCGAGGACAGCCCAAGAGACCCAGTACTTC | CASSEARTAQETQYF
NA | TRBJ1-2 | TRBV20-1 | few | TGCAGTGCTAGTATTCGGGGTTCATATGGCTACACCTTC | CSASIRGSYGYTF
NA | TRBJ2-7 | TRBV5-1 | NA | TGCGCCAGCAGCTTAATGGGCTACGAGCAGTACTTC | CASSLMGYEQYF
TRBD2 | TRBJ2-1 | TRBV10-3 | NA | TGTGCCATCCTGTCCGCTAGCGGGAGGGAGAATGAGCAGTTCTTC | CAILSASGRENEQFF
TRBD2 | TRBJ2-3 | TRBV7-9 | NA | TGTGCCAGCAGCCCCCGGACTAGCGGGAGGGCAGATACGCAGTATTTT | CASSPRTSGRADTQYF
TRBD1 | TRBJ1-1 | TRBV7-3 | NA | TGTGCCAGCAGCTCCCAGGGGGTGAACACTGAAGCTTTCTTT | CASSSQGVNTEAFF
NA | TRBJ1-2 | TRBV28 | NA | TGTGCCACAAGGATCTATGGCTACACCTTC | CATRIYGYTF
NA | TRBJ2-5 | TRBV5-3 | NA | TGTGCCAGCAGCTTTAGTAGGGAGACCCAGTACTTC | CASSFSRETQYF
TRBD2 | TRBJ2-3 | TRBV20-1 | NA | TGCAGTGCAGCTAGCGGGGGGTTCGGCACAGATACGCAGTATTTT | CSAASGGFGTDTQYF
TRBD1 | TRBJ2-7 | TRBV20-1 | few | TGCAGTGCTAGATCCCGGGACAGGGGATCCTACGAGCAGTACTTC | CSARSRDRGSYEQYF
NA | TRBJ1-1 | TRBV5-1 | NA | TGCGCCAGCAGCTTGGGTATGGGTGTCGCTGAAGCTTTCTTT | CASSLGMGVAEAFF
NA | TRBJ1-1 | TRBV4-1 | NA | TGCGCCAGCAGCCAAGGCGGGGGTTCTTACGGGACTGAAGCTTTCTTT | CASSQGGGSYGTEAFF
NA | TRBJ1-2 | TRBV28 | NA | TGTGCCAGCAGTACCCCCGGGACACTTAACTATGGCTACACCTTC | CASSTPGTLNYGYTF
NA | TRBJ1-4 | TRBV7-6 | NA | TGTGCCAGCAGCTTAGTAGGGTATGATGAAAAACTGTTTTTT | CASSLVGYDEKLFF
NA | TRBJ1-6 | TRBV18 | few | TGTGCCAGCTCACCTCTGGACCTAAGGACTAGATCACCCCTCCACTTT | CASSPLDLRTRSPLHF
NA | TRBJ1-3 | TRBV10-3 | NA | TGTGCCATCAGTGAAGGCGAGAGAGGTACAGGAAACACCATATATTTT | CAISEGERGTGNTIYF
NA | TRBJ1-6 | TRBV20-1 | NA | TGCAGTGCTAGAGTCGCTGGGCCAAATTCACCCCTCCACTTT | CSARVAGPNSPLHF
TRBD2 | TRBJ2-7 | TRBV6-1 | NA | TGTGCCAGCGTCCCTAGCGGGAGATACGAGCAGTACTTC | CASVPSGRYEQYF
TRBD1 | TRBJ1-2 | TRBV24-1 | few | TGTGCCACCAGTCTAATCCAGGGGGTAGACTATGGCTACACCTTC | CATSLIQGVDYGYTF